These 18 T cell receptor beta chains came from one sample sequenced in a study of blood T cells in healthy people across ages. A second PCR of 7 to 11 cycles used a sample-barcoded 5' primer and a J-beta primer mix. MiXCR, run by TCRdb on the 5' RACE reads, gives a single entry per CDR3 protein. This table holds more than 650,000 distinct CDR3 sequences, approximately 22% found once. The specimen sequenced was blood. These receptors were collected from a man aged 65-85 years in good health.

The CDR3 coding sequence is TGTGCCAGCAGCCAAGGGGCAGGAATTAATGAAAAACTGTTTTTT. It yields the protein CASSQGAGINEKLFF. V gene TRBV7-2 combines with J gene TRBJ1-4; TRBD1 is a possible D gene (5 bases). Germline loops: CDR1 SGHTA, CDR2 FQGNSA. Trimming cost V 5 bases and J 4 bases, with 14 bases left between them. This CDR3 contains 15 residues. Full variable domain (outside the CDR3, taken from reference TRBV7-2 and TRBJ1-4): GAGVSQSPSNKVTEKGKDVELRCDPISGHTALYWYRQSLGQGLEFLIYFQGNSAPDKSGLPSDRFSAERTGGSVSTLTIQRTQQEDSAVYLCASSQGAGINEKLFFGSGTQLSVL.

This clonotype was seen only a few times. The chain couples TRBV12-3 or TRBV12-4 to TRBJ1-5, with a possible D match to TRBD1 (6 bases). This CDR3 is built from 14 residues. Deletions cut 1 base from V and 6 bases from J, with 10 bases between. CDR3 DNA sequence: TGTGCCAGCAGTTTAGGGCAGGGGCGTCAGCCCCAGCATTTT. It is translated as CASSLGQGRQPQHF.

The rearrangement uses TRBV9 and TRBJ2-2; weak D call: TRBD2 (6 bases). Per germline, CDR1 SGDLS and CDR2 YYNGEE. The V gene lost 4 bases and the J gene lost 0 bases, with 13 bases spanning the gap. CDR3 length equals 16 residues. The CDR3 DNA is TGTGCCAGCAGCCTCTCGGGGGACGCGAACACCGGGGAGCTGTTTTTT. Translation: CASSLSGDANTGELFF. Supplemented by reference TRBV9 and TRBJ2-2, the full variable domain reads DSGVTQTPKHLITATGQRVTLRCSPRSGDLSVYWYQQSLDQGLQFLIQYYNGEERAKGNILERFSAQQFPDLHSELNLSSLELGDSALYFCASSLSGDANTGELFFGEGSRLTVL.

The chain recombines TRBV14 with TRBJ1-6, with a possible D match to TRBD1 (6 bases). In germline, CDR1 is SGHDN, CDR2 FVKESK. V dropped 0 bases and J dropped 9 bases, with 9 bases sitting between them. This CDR3 is built from 14 residues. The CDR3 sequence: CASSQEHRASPLHF. The CDR3 DNA reads as TGTGCCAGCAGCCAAGAACACAGGGCTTCACCCCTCCACTTT. The full variable domain, with the rest looked up from reference TRBV14 and TRBJ1-6, is EAGVTQFPSHSVIEKGQTVTLRCDPISGHDNLYWYRRVMGKEIKFLLHFVKESKQDESGMPNNRFLAERTGGTYSTLKVQPAELEDSGVYFCASSQEHRASPLHFGNGTRLTVT.

This clonotype was detected a few times. The chain uses TRBV12-3 or TRBV12-4 and TRBJ1-3; D is unresolved. With 5 bases removed from V and 1 base from J, the gap between germline ends came to 6 bases. This CDR3 spans 13 amino acids. The CDR3 DNA sequence: TGTGCCAGCAGTCCCCAGTCTGGAAACACCATATATTTT. Its protein is CASSPQSGNTIYF.

This chain joins TRBV28 and TRBJ2-7, with TRBD1 matching 8 bases. The CDR3 consists of 14 residues. J gave up 2 bases and V 6 bases, and 6 bases lay outside the gene matches. Germline assignment: CDR1 MDHEN and CDR2 SYDVKM. The CDR3 region has the DNA TGTGCCAGCAGGTTCAGGGACAGGCCCTACGAGCAGTACTTC. This translates into CASRFRDRPYEQYF.

The chain has TRBV5-1 and TRBJ2-5, with D possibly being TRBD2 (5 bases). CDR1 is SGHRS, CDR2 YFSETQ, per germline. The CDR3 is 13 amino acids. Trimming shortened V by 4 bases and J by 5 bases, and 12 bases separated the two germline ends. The CDR3 region has the DNA TGCGCCAGCAGCCGACTTTCGGGGGAGACCCAGTACTTC. Encoded protein: CASSRLSGETQYF.

This clonotype was detected a few times. The V gene is TRBV19, the J gene TRBJ2-3; D unclear. The CDR3 loop spans 13 amino acids. Germline CDR1 reads LNHDA; CDR2 reads SQIVND (reference sequence). The germline V and J ends were trimmed by 0 bases and 0 bases, with 1 base remaining between them. In DNA, the CDR3 is TGTGCCAGTAGTATAGAAAGCACAGATACGCAGTATTTT. Translated: CASSIESTDTQYF.

This clonotype was seen more than once but under ten times. V and J are TRBV7-3 and TRBJ2-3; D assignment may be TRBD1 or TRBD2 (6 bases each). From germline, CDR1 is SGHTA and CDR2 FQGTGA. The CDR3 loop spans 15 amino acids. Trimming pared 5 bases from V and 2 bases from J, leaving 14 bases between. This chain's CDR3 is CASSPRGHYTDTQYF. The CDR3 bases are TGTGCCAGCAGCCCGCGGGGACACTACACAGATACGCAGTATTTT.

This clonotype has at least ten counts. V gene TRBV11-2 combines with J gene TRBJ1-4; D is uncertain. Germline-derived CDR1 and CDR2 are SGHAT and FQNNGV. V dropped 1 base and J dropped 4 bases, with 10 bases sitting between them. The CDR3 sequence is 15 residues long. The CDR3 nucleotides read TGTGCCAGCAGCTTAGTTGCGGCTTATAATGAAAAACTGTTTTTT. Protein: CASSLVAAYNEKLFF.

This clonotype was observed a handful of times. The chain links TRBV20-1 to TRBJ2-2, with D perhaps given as TRBD1 or TRBD2 (5 bases each). Trimming took off 0 bases at V and 4 bases at J, with 21 bases between the two ends. CDR1 is DFQATT and CDR2 is SNEGSKA in the germline V gene (reference sequence). The CDR3 is 18 residues long. CDR3 residues: CSARDPRPGIGVTGELFF. CDR3 DNA: TGCAGTGCTAGAGATCCCCGACCGGGAATAGGGGTCACCGGGGAGCTGTTTTTT.

This chain connects TRBV7-9 to TRBJ2-5, with D tentatively TRBD1 (7 bases). The V and J ends lost 5 bases and 5 bases respectively, with 15 bases between them. CDR1 SEHNR and CDR2 FQNEAQ come from the germline V gene (reference sequence). The length of the CDR3 is 14 residues. Here the CDR3 reads CASSRQGLRETQYF. The CDR3 DNA reads TGTGCCAGCAGCCGACAGGGACTGAGGGAGACCCAGTACTTC.

This clonotype was counted a few times. The chain recombines TRBV5-1 with TRBJ2-7; 8 bases line up with TRBD1. Trimming took 7 bases from V and 2 from J; bases not matched to a gene: 11. Germline-derived CDR1 and CDR2 are SGHRS and YFSETQ. The length of the CDR3 is 15 residues. The CDR3 reads CASARMTGVTYEQYF. CDR3 nucleotide sequence: TGCGCCAGCGCAAGAATGACAGGGGTCACCTACGAGCAGTACTTC.

This clonotype was seen at least ten times. The chain carries TRBV12-3 or TRBV12-4 and TRBJ1-2; tentative D call: TRBD1 (6 bases). This CDR3 has 14 amino acids. Trimming cost V 5 bases and J 5 bases, with 15 bases left between them. The CDR3 here is CASSHRDLPYGYTF. CDR3 DNA sequence: TGTGCCAGCAGTCACAGGGATTTGCCTTATGGCTACACCTTC.

The chain has TRBV7-2 and TRBJ2-3; D might be TRBD2 (6 bases). Per germline, CDR1 SGHTA and CDR2 FQGNSA. With 2 bases removed from V and 6 bases from J, the gap between germline ends came to 15 bases. The CDR3 consists of 15 residues. In nucleotides, the CDR3 is TGTGCCAGCAGCTTACTCGGACTACCACACGATACGCAGTATTTT. Translated, it gives CASSLLGLPHDTQYF.

This clonotype was seen more than once but under ten times. This chain joins TRBV6-5 and TRBJ1-1; D not certain. V gave up 6 bases and J gave up 4 bases, with 15 bases separating them. The V gene's germline CDR1 is MNHEY and CDR2 SVGAGI. The CDR3 covers 14 residues. The CDR3 nucleotides are TGTGCCAGCAGCCGAAGGGCGGAGGTCACTGAAGCTTTCTTT. Protein product: CASSRRAEVTEAFF.

The chain combines TRBV6-1 with TRBJ2-7; the match to TRBD1 covers 7 bases. The CDR3 covers 14 residues. Germline V lookup: CDR1 MNHNS, CDR2 SASEGT. Unmatched junction bases numbered 6, after V lost 6 bases and J lost 1 base. CDR3 DNA sequence: TGTGCCAGCAGGACAGGGTTTCGGTCCTACGAGCAGTACTTC. Amino acids: CASRTGFRSYEQYF.

V gene TRBV5-1 combines with J gene TRBJ2-1; 8 bases line up with TRBD1. In germline, CDR1 is SGHRS, CDR2 YFSETQ. The CDR3 covers 14 residues. The J segment lost 6 bases and the V segment lost 2 bases, leaving 4 bases of the junction unmatched. The CDR3 DNA is TGCGCCAGCAGCTTCCGGACAGGGTTCAATGAGCAGTTCTTC. As protein: CASSFRTGFNEQFF. Looking up the rest from reference TRBV5-1 and TRBJ2-1 gives the full variable domain: KAGVTQTPRYLIKTRGQQVTLSCSPISGHRSVSWYQQTPGQGLQFLFEYFSETQRNKGNFPGRFSGRQFSNSRSEMNVSTLELGDSALYLCASSFRTGFNEQFFGPGTRLTVL.